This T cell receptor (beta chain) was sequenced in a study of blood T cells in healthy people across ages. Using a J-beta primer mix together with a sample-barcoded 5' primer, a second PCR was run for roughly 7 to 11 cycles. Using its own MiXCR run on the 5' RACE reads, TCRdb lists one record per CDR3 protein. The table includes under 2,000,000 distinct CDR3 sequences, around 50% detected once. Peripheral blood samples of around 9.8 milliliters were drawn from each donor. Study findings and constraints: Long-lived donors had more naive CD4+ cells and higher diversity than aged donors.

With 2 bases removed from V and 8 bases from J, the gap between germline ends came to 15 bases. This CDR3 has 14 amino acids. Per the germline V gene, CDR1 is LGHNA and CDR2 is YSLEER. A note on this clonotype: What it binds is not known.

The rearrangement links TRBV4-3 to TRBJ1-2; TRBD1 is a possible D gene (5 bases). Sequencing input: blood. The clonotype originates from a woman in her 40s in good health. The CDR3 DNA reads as TGCGCCAGCAGCCAAAAAGGGGCCAATTGGGGCTACACCTTC. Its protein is CASSQKGANWGYTF.